The source of this T cell receptor beta chain is a study of OX40 agonist ivuxolimab in advanced cancers. For the study at large: At 0.01 to 10 mg/kg, ivuxolimab was administered intravenously to patients every 2 weeks. One patient with hepatocellular carcinoma and two with cutaneous melanoma, three in all, had partial responses. Study-level results: Relatively little clonal expansion, among the lowest observed, appeared in partial responders at 0.1-3.0 mg/kg. CD4+ and CD8+ blood T cells expanded clonally by week 6 at 0.1 to 3.0 mg/kg.

V lost 2 bases, J lost 0 bases, and 6 bases stayed unmatched. The germline V gene has CDR1 MNHEY and CDR2 SMNVEV (reference sequence). This CDR3 is built from 17 residues. Some clones are missing from TCRdb's copy, which holds only in-frame ones; the method was immunoSEQ multiplex PCR. The sample has 90,000 to 100,000 clones, around 83% seen once; the top ten hold roughly 1.5%. With respect to this clone: Its cognate antigen is unknown.

The clonotype was recovered from an adult with an advanced solid tumor such as melanoma, head and neck, liver or kidney cancer. The sample in question was CD4+ or CD8+ T cells sorted from blood, obtained in a trial of the OX40 agonist ivuxolimab. The chain has TRBV27 and TRBJ1-1; 10 positions agree with TRBD1. The CDR3 DNA follows: TGTGCCAGCAGTTTAATAGCGGGACAGGGGATGAACACTGAAGCTTTCTTT. Amino acids: CASSLIAGQGMNTEAFF.